The 28 T cell receptor beta chains in this list originate from one sample, sequenced in a study of blood T cell repertoires in COVID-19. TCRdb's copy holds only in-frame clones and misses some; the assay was immunoSEQ multiplex PCR. The data hold approximately 190,000 clones, with 86% observed a single time. The sequenced sample consisted of PBMCs or T cells enriched from blood (not recorded which). These receptors originate from a woman in her thirties or forties in a cohort exposed to, infected with or recovered from COVID-19 (not recorded which).

Comments on this clone: At the DNA level, this CDR3 is encoded by other sequences in the same sample as well. CDR3 region: CAISEGLAGANTGELFF. The CDR3 nucleotides are TGTGCCATCTCCGAGGGTCTAGCGGGGGCGAACACCGGGGAGCTGTTTTTT. The gene calls are TRBV10-3 and TRBJ2-2, with 10 bases identical to TRBD2. Germline-derived CDR1 and CDR2 are ENHRY and SYGVKD. The trim removed 8 bases at V and 0 bases at J, leaving 9 bases unmatched. There are 17 residues in the CDR3.

The chain couples TRBV5-1 to TRBJ2-1; no clear D. Trimming took 1 base from V and 8 from J, leaving 10 bases between them. From germline, CDR1 is SGHRS and CDR2 YFSETQ. The CDR3 spans 13 residues. CDR3 residues: CASSLNQADEQFF. The CDR3 coding sequence is TGCGCCAGCAGCTTGAATCAAGCCGATGAGCAGTTCTTC.

The rearrangement joins TRBV2 to TRBJ2-7; perhaps TRBD1 as D (6 bases). The CDR3 is made up of 12 amino acids. The germline CDR1 and CDR2 sequences are SNHLY and FYNNEI. V lost 11 bases and J 2 bases, leaving 13 bases between the germline ends. Written as DNA, the CDR3 is TGTGCCGTCCGGGACATAGCCTACGAGCAGTACTTC. Its protein is CAVRDIAYEQYF. The full variable domain, in which reference TRBV2 and TRBJ2-7 provide the parts outside the CDR3, is EPEVTQTPSHQVTQMGQEVILRCVPISNHLYFYWYRQILGQKVEFLVSFYNNEISEKSEIFDDQFSVERPDGSNFTLKIRSTKLEDSAMYFCAVRDIAYEQYFGPGTRLTVT.

The chain is built from TRBV14 and TRBJ1-1; 8 bases line up with TRBD1. Per germline, CDR1 SGHDN and CDR2 FVKESK. This CDR3 has 13 amino acids. The junction had 4 bases not matched to a gene; V was cut back by 4 bases and J by 6 bases. The CDR3 DNA sequence: TGTGCCAGCAGCCGAGTACAGGGGGCTGAAGCTTTCTTT. Its translation: CASSRVQGAEAFF.

J is TRBJ2-5 and V is TRBV6-2 or TRBV6-3, with 7 nucleotides matching TRBD1. CDR3 size: 14 residues. Germline values: CDR1 MNHEY, CDR2 SVGEGT. The trim removed 2 bases at V and 5 bases at J, leaving 5 bases unmatched. CDR3 in amino acids: CASSYVGGRETQYF. DNA for the CDR3: TGTGCCAGCAGTTACGTAGGGGGCCGGGAGACCCAGTACTTC.

The sample holds one count of this clone. The V call is TRBV12-3 or TRBV12-4, the J call TRBJ1-5; D is unclear. The CDR3 loop spans 13 amino acids. V was shortened by 2 bases and J by 0 bases, with 2 bases between the two germline ends. In nucleotides, the CDR3 is TGTGCCAGCAGTTTACATAGCAATCAGCCCCAGCATTTT. This gives the protein CASSLHSNQPQHF.

V usage is TRBV4-3 and J usage is TRBJ2-2, with 13 bases aligning to TRBD2. CDR3 length: 18 amino acids. Germline values: CDR1 LGHNA, CDR2 YSLEER. Losses at the gene ends were 0 bases for V and 0 bases for J; bases not matched to a gene: 1. CDR3 bases: TGCGCCAGCAGCCAAGATACTAGCGGGAGGGCGAACACCGGGGAGCTGTTTTTT. Translating gives CASSQDTSGRANTGELFF.

This sequence joins TRBV13 and TRBJ2-7; weak D call: TRBD2 (6 bases). The CDR3 loop spans 15 amino acids. CDR1 is PRHDT, CDR2 FYEKMQ, per germline (reference sequence). V was shortened by 3 bases and J by 6 bases, with 18 bases between the two germline ends. The CDR3 loop reads CASSFRGTPPSEQYF. In nucleotides, the CDR3 is TGTGCCAGCAGCTTCCGTGGGACTCCCCCCAGCGAGCAGTACTTC.

This clone was picked up a small number of times. The J gene is TRBJ2-1, the V gene TRBV7-9; the D gene is possibly TRBD1 (6 bases). The CDR3 is 13 amino acids. Germline CDR1 SEHNR, CDR2 FQNEAQ (reference sequence). Between the trimmed V and J ends, which lost 5 bases and 8 bases, there was a span of 13 bases. CDR3: CASSQEDRHEQFF. DNA for the CDR3: TGTGCCAGCAGCCAAGAAGACAGGCATGAGCAGTTCTTC.

V usage is TRBV2 and J usage is TRBJ2-2; 7 bases agree with TRBD2. The CDR3 contains 15 residues. Germline lookup yields CDR1 SNHLY and CDR2 FYNNEI. Unmatched junction bases numbered 10, after V lost 9 bases and J lost 3 bases. This chain's CDR3 is CASLGRLADTGELFF. The DNA for the CDR3 is TGTGCCAGTTTGGGGCGGCTAGCGGACACCGGGGAGCTGTTTTTT. Based on the CDR3 plus reference TRBV2 and TRBJ2-2, the full variable domain is EPEVTQTPSHQVTQMGQEVILRCVPISNHLYFYWYRQILGQKVEFLVSFYNNEISEKSEIFDDQFSVERPDGSNFTLKIRSTKLEDSAMYFCASLGRLADTGELFFGEGSRLTVL.

J is TRBJ1-4 and V is TRBV5-1; D call uncertain. This CDR3 contains 13 residues. With 7 bases removed from V and 7 bases from J, the gap between germline ends came to 14 bases. Per the germline V gene, CDR1 is SGHRS and CDR2 is YFSETQ. This CDR3 is CASAPGDGEKLFF. The CDR3 DNA reads as TGCGCCAGCGCCCCCGGGGATGGTGAAAAACTGTTTTTT.

The chain links TRBV7-9 to TRBJ1-2, with D possibly matching TRBD1 (6 bases). The germline V gene has CDR1 SEHNR and CDR2 FQNEAQ (reference sequence). V gave up 1 base and J gave up 8 bases, with 11 bases separating them. The CDR3 extends over 13 amino acids. The CDR3 DNA sequence: TGTGCCAGCAGCTTAGACGTAGGGGGAGGCTACACCTTC. As protein: CASSLDVGGGYTF.

The chain carries TRBV2 and TRBJ2-3; 9 bases agree with TRBD2. CDR3 size: 18 residues. Germline-derived CDR1 and CDR2 are SNHLY and FYNNEI. Trimming took 3 bases from V and 2 from J; bases not matched to a gene: 12. The CDR3 DNA reads as TGTGCCAGCAGTGATTTGCGGGAGGGTAAGGGAATCACAGATACGCAGTATTTT. Protein product: CASSDLREGKGITDTQYF.

The CDR3 protein is CASSLEARESSPLHF. The DNA of the CDR3 is TGTGCCAGCAGCTTGGAGGCCAGGGAAAGCTCACCCCTCCACTTT. The V gene is TRBV5-8, the J gene TRBJ1-6, with D maybe TRBD1 (5 bases). Germline CDR1 reads SGHTS; CDR2 reads YDEGEE. V was shortened by 0 bases and J by 10 bases, with 14 bases between the two germline ends. This CDR3 has 15 amino acids.

The J gene is TRBJ2-2, the V gene TRBV11-3; D is perhaps TRBD1 (6 bases). The germline gives CDR1 SGHNT, CDR2 YENEEA. Trimming pared 5 bases from V and 0 bases from J, leaving 16 bases between. This CDR3 spans 17 amino acids. As DNA, the CDR3 is TGTGCCAGCAGCGGGCAGATGGACAGCCCGAACACCGGGGAGCTGTTTTTT. It codes for CASSGQMDSPNTGELFF.

The CDR3 reads CASSKKAGFSTDTQYF. In DNA form, the CDR3 reads TGTGCCAGCAGCAAAAAAGCGGGATTTAGCACAGATACGCAGTATTTT. The J gene is TRBJ2-3, the V gene TRBV11-3, with 7 bases identical to TRBD2. From germline, CDR1 is SGHNT and CDR2 YENEEA. The CDR3 has 16 amino acids. V lost 5 bases and J lost 0; bases outside the gene matches: 8.

The chain joins TRBV2 to TRBJ1-2; 9 nucleotides agree with TRBD1. Germline V gene lookup returns CDR1 SNHLY and CDR2 FYNNEI. The CDR3 sequence is 13 residues long. V was pared by 4 bases and J by 7 bases, with 4 bases of the junction left unmatched. The CDR3 nucleotides are TGTGCCAGCAGTGGGACAGGGGACTTTGGCTACACCTTC. Translation gives CASSGTGDFGYTF.

The CDR3 sequence is CASSRDRDPTYNSPLHF. In nucleotides, the CDR3 is TGTGCCAGCAGTAGGGACAGGGACCCCACCTATAATTCACCCCTCCACTTT. V usage is TRBV28 and J usage is TRBJ1-6, with 9 bases matching TRBD1. CDR3 length equals 17 residues. The V segment lost 5 bases and the J segment 2 bases; nucleotides outside the gene matches: 7. Looked up from germline, CDR1 is MDHEN and CDR2 is SYDVKM.

This clone appeared a single time. The V call is TRBV6-5, the J call TRBJ2-7; D gene uncertain. The V end was cut by 7 bases, the J end by 2 bases, with 15 bases between. The CDR3 totals 14 residues. Germline CDR1 and CDR2: MNHEY and SVGAGI. The CDR3 is CASTGRQFPYEQYF. The CDR3 DNA sequence: TGTGCCAGCACCGGCAGGCAATTTCCCTACGAGCAGTACTTC.

The chain has TRBV28 and TRBJ1-2; D remains unclear. The CDR3 runs 12 residues. Per the germline V gene, CDR1 is MDHEN and CDR2 is SYDVKM. V was pared by 3 bases and J by 5 bases, with 7 bases between. CDR3 in amino acids: CASSFLPYGYTF. The CDR3 DNA sequence: TGTGCCAGCAGTTTTCTCCCTTATGGCTACACCTTC.

The V call is TRBV5-4, the J call TRBJ1-4, with 9 bases that match TRBD1. This CDR3 has 14 amino acids. With V trimmed by 2 bases and J by 5 bases, 1 base remained unmatched. Germline V CDR1 and CDR2: SGHNT, YYREEE (reference sequence). In nucleotides, the CDR3 is TGTGCCAGCAGCTTACAGGGGGCGAATGAAAAACTGTTTTTT. This encodes CASSLQGANEKLFF.

This chain uses TRBV18 with TRBJ1-2, with unresolved D. Germline CDR1 is KGHSH and CDR2 is LQKENI. The CDR3 runs 11 residues. V lost 5 bases and J 10 bases, leaving 11 bases between the germline ends. DNA of the CDR3: TGTGCCAGCTCAAATACAGCACTCTACACCTTC. Translating it yields CASSNTALYTF.

The chain combines TRBV4-1 with TRBJ2-2, with 7 bases identical to TRBD1. The CDR3 totals 16 residues. Germline V gene lookup returns CDR1 MGHRA and CDR2 YSYEKL. V shed 0 bases and J 1 base; nucleotides not matched to a gene: 2. The DNA of the CDR3 is TGCGCCAGCAGCCAAGAGAGGACAGGGAACACCGGGGAGCTGTTTTTT. Translated, it gives CASSQERTGNTGELFF.

This chain uses TRBV18 with TRBJ1-2; D is unresolved. Germline values: CDR1 KGHSH, CDR2 LQKENI. Trimming shortened V by 3 bases and J by 5 bases, and 16 bases separated the two germline ends. The CDR3 has 15 amino acids. The CDR3 protein is CASSPPGGKEYGYTF. Here the CDR3 DNA reads TGTGCCAGCTCACCCCCGGGAGGGAAGGAGTATGGCTACACCTTC.

The chain is built from TRBV24-1 and TRBJ2-1, with 11 bases lining up with TRBD2. The V segment lost 4 bases and the J segment 4 bases; nucleotides outside the gene matches: 2. The CDR3 consists of 15 residues. Germline CDR1 KGHDR, CDR2 SFDVKD. This CDR3 reads CATSDIAGGYNEQFF. CDR3 bases: TGTGCCACCAGTGACATAGCGGGAGGGTACAATGAGCAGTTCTTC.

The table lists this clone with a count of one. The rearrangement uses TRBV27 and TRBJ2-4; 11 nucleotides match TRBD2. The CDR3 runs 15 residues. In germline, CDR1 is MNHEY, CDR2 SMNVEV (reference sequence). The J segment lost 8 bases and the V segment lost 2 bases, leaving 5 bases of the junction unmatched. The CDR3 coding sequence is TGTGCCAGCAGTTTAAAGACTAGCGGGACCGACATTCAGTACTTC. Its protein is CASSLKTSGTDIQYF.

In the case of this clone: The same CDR3 arises from other DNA sequences in this sample as well. The gene calls are TRBV9 and TRBJ2-7; 10 bases are a match to TRBD2. The V segment lost 0 bases and the J segment 3 bases; nucleotides outside the gene matches: 0. The germline V gene encodes CDR1 SGDLS and CDR2 YYNGEE. This CDR3 is 14 amino acids long. As DNA, the CDR3 is TGTGCCAGCAGCGTAGGGACTAGCGGCTACGAGCAGTACTTC. Translated, it gives CASSVGTSGYEQYF.

V usage is TRBV7-2 and J usage is TRBJ2-3; TRBD2 matches at 9 bases. The trim removed 5 bases at V and 2 bases at J, leaving 8 bases unmatched. This CDR3 is built from 16 residues. Germline V gene data show CDR1 as SGHTA and CDR2 as FQGNSA. CDR3 amino acids: CASSPTGLAFTDTQYF. As DNA, the CDR3 is TGTGCCAGCAGCCCCACCGGACTAGCGTTCACAGATACGCAGTATTTT. Filled out from reference TRBV7-2 and TRBJ2-3, the complete variable domain reads GAGVSQSPSNKVTEKGKDVELRCDPISGHTALYWYRQSLGQGLEFLIYFQGNSAPDKSGLPSDRFSAERTGGSVSTLTIQRTQQEDSAVYLCASSPTGLAFTDTQYFGPGTRLTVL.